The clone carrying this TCR beta chain came up a few times. The entry originates in a study of blood T cell repertoires in COVID-19. Germline V CDR1 and CDR2: MDHEN, SYDVKM. Unmatched junction bases numbered 10, after V lost 7 bases and J lost 4 bases. The CDR3 runs 15 residues. Repertoires were generated with immunoSEQ multiplex PCR, while TCRdb's copy carries only in-frame clones and drops some. The sample lists about 280,000 clones; roughly 86% were seen once. The TCR was taken from a woman aged 55-75 years who had recovered from COVID-19. The specimen was PBMCs or T cells enriched from blood (not recorded which). The gene calls are TRBV28 and TRBJ2-1, with 7 bases matching TRBD2. This CDR3 is CASTLGREFYNEQFF. The CDR3 DNA follows: TGTGCCAGCACCCTAGGGCGGGAGTTTTACAATGAGCAGTTCTTC.